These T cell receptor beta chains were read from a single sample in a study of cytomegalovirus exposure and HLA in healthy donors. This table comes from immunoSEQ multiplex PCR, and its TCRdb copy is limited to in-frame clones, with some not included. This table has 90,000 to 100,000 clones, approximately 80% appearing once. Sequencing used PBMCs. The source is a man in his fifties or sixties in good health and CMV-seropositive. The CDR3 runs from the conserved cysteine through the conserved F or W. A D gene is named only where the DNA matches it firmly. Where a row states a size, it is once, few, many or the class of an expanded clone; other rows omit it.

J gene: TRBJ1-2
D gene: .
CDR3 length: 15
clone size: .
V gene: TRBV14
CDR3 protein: CASSQDPGSGYGYTF
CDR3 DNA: TGTGCCAGCAGCCAAGATCCCGGGTCCGGCTATGGCTACACCTTC

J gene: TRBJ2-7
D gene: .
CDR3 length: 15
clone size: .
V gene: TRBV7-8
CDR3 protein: CASSLLGTLRGEQYF
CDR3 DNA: TGTGCCAGCAGCTTACTGGGGACTCTCCGGGGCGAGCAGTACTTC

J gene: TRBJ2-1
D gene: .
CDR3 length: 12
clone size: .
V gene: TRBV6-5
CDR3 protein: CASSLRGDEQFF
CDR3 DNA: TGTGCCAGCAGTCTCAGGGGGGATGAGCAGTTCTTC

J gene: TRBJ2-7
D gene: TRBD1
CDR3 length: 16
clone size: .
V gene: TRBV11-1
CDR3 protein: CASSARQGFSSYEQYF
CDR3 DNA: TGTGCCAGCAGCGCCAGACAGGGATTTAGCTCCTACGAGCAGTACTTC

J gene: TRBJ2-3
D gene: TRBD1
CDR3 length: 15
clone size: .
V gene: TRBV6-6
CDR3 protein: CASSYRQGALDTQYF
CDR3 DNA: TGTGCCAGCAGTTACCGACAGGGCGCTTTGGATACGCAGTATTTT

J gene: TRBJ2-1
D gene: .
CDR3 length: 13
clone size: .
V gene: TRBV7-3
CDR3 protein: CASSFTVYNEQFF
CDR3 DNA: TGTGCCAGCAGCTTCACGGTTTACAATGAGCAGTTCTTC

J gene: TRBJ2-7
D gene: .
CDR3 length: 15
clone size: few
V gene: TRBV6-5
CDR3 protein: CASSGRGLSSYEQYF
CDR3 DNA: TGTGCCAGCAGTGGCAGGGGTCTTAGCTCCTACGAGCAGTACTTC

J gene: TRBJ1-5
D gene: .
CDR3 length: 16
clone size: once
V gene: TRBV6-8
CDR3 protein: CASSYQADDSNQPQHF
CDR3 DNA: TGTGCCAGCAGTTACCAGGCAGACGATAGCAATCAGCCCCAGCATTTT

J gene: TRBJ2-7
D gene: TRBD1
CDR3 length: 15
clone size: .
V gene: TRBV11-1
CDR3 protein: CASSPGQGPNYEQYF
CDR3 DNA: TGTGCCAGCAGCCCTGGACAGGGGCCAAACTACGAGCAGTACTTC

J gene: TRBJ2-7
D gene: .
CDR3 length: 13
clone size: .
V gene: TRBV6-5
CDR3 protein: CASSRTVSYEQYF
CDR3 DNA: TGTGCCAGCAGCCGGACAGTGTCCTACGAGCAGTACTTC

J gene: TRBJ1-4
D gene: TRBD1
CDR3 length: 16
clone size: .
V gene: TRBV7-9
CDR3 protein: CSSSLRHGTGDEKLFF
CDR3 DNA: TGTTCCAGCAGCCTTAGACACGGGACAGGAGACGAAAAACTGTTTTTT

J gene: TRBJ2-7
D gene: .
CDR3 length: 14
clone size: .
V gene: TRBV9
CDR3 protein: CASSVGGVEGEQYF
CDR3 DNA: TGTGCCAGCAGCGTAGGAGGGGTGGAGGGCGAGCAGTACTTC

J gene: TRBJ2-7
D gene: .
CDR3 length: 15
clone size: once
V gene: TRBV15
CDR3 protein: CATSRQTDYSYEQYF
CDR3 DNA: TGTGCCACCAGCAGACAGACAGATTACTCCTACGAGCAGTACTTC

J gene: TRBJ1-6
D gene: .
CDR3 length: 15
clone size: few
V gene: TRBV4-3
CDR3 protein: CASSQDRGKNSPLHF
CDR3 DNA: TGCGCCAGCAGCCAAGATCGAGGGAAGAATTCACCCCTCCACTTT

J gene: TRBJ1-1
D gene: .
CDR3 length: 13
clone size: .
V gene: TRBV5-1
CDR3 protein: CASSSKRNTEAFF
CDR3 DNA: TGCGCCAGCAGTTCTAAGAGGAACACTGAAGCTTTCTTT

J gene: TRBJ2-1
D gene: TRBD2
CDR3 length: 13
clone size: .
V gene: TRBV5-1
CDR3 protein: CASSLAGGPVGFF
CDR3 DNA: TGCGCCAGCAGCTTGGCGGGGGGGCCCGTCGGGTTCTTC

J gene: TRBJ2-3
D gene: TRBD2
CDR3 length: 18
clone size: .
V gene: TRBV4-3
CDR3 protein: CASSQDASGGAQADTQYF
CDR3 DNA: TGCGCCAGCAGCCAAGATGCCAGCGGGGGGGCCCAAGCAGATACGCAGTATTTT